This TCR beta chain originates from a study of blood T cell repertoires in COVID-19. Study details: Samples taken during acute and convalescent COVID-19 were collected in the United States, Italy and Spain.

As processed by the authors: Amplification of reference gene primers was used by the study to estimate nucleated cell counts. Profiling relied on immunoSEQ multiplex PCR, and the TCRdb table lists in-frame clones only, not all of them. That table gives V, J and clone size, and the DNA gave D and trimming. Counted here are approximately 670,000 clones, about 87% occurring once; the ten biggest clones make up around 0.3%. There are 16 residues in the CDR3. The source of this sequence is a woman between 18 and 29 years old with acute or convalescent COVID-19. The sequencing input was peripheral blood. V and J are TRBV21-1 and TRBJ2-3; the table gives TRBD2 as D, unverified against the DNA. TRBV21-1 is a documented pseudogene. CDR3 nucleotides: TGTGCCAGCAGCCCGCCCCCCGTGGTAGCGGGTAATACGCAGTATTTT. Translated: CASSPPPVVAGNTQYF.